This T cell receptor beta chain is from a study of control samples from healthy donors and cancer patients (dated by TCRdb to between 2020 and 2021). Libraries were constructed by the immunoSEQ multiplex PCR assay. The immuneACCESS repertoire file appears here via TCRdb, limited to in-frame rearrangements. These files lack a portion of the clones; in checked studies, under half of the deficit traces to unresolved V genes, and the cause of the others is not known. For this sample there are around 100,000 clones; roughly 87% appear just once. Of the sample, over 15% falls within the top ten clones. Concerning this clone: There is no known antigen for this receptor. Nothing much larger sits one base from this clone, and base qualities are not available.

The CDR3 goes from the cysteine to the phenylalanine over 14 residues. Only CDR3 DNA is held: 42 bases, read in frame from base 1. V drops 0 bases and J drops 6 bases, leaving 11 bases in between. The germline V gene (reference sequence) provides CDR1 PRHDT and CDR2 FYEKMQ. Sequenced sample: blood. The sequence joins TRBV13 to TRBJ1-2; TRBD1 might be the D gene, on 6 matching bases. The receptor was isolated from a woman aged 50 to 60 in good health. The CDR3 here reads CASSLGMGADGYTF. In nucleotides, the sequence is TGTGCCAGCAGCTTAGGGATGGGGGCGGATGGCTACACCTTC.